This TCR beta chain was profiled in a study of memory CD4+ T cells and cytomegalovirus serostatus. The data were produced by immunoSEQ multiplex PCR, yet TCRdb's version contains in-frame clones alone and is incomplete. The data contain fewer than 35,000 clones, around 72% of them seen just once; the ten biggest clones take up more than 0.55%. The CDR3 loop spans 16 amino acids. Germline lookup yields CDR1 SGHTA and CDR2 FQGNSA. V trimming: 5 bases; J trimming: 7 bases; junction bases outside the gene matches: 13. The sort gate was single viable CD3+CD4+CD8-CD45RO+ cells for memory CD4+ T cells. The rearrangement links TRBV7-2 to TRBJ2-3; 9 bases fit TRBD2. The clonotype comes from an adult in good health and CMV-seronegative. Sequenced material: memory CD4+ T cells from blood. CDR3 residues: CASSPLGRGGRNTQYF. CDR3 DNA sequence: TGTGCCAGCAGCCCCCTGGGGCGGGGGGGCCGAAATACGCAGTATTTT.